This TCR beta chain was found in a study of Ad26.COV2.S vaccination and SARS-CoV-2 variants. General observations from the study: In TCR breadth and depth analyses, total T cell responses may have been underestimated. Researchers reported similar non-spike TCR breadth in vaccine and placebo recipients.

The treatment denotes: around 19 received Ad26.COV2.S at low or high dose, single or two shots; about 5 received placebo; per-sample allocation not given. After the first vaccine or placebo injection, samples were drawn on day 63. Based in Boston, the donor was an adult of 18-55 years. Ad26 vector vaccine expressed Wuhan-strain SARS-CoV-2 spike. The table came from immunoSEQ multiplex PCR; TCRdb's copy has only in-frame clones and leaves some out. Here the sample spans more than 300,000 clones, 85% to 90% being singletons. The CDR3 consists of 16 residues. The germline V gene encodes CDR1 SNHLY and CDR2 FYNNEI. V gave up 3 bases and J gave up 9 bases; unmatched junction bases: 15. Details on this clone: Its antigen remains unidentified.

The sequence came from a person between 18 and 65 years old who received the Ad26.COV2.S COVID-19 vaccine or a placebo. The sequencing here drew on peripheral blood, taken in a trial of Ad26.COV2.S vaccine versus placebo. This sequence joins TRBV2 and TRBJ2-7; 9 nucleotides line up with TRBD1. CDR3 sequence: CASSDLGQGSLLWQYF. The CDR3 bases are TGTGCCAGCAGTGATCTAGGACAGGGGTCCCTCCTATGGCAGTACTTC.